These 32 T cell receptor beta chains originate from one sample sequenced in a study of cytomegalovirus exposure and HLA in healthy donors. Primers included in the PCR were 60 Vbeta and 13 Jbeta primers. The protocol was immunoSEQ multiplex PCR, while the TCRdb copy is restricted to in-frame clones and leaves out a portion. The sample holds 65,000 to 95,000 clones. The material sequenced was PBMCs. Receptor source: a female donor in good health and CMV-seropositive.

The rearrangement joins TRBV5-6 to TRBJ2-7, with D hard to call. The CDR3 has 12 amino acids. V was trimmed by 0 bases and J by 7 bases, leaving 8 bases between them. CDR1 is SGHDT and CDR2 is YYEEEE in the germline V gene. The CDR3 nucleotides are TGTGCCAGCAGCTTGGCCGTCGGGGAGCAGTACTTC. Protein: CASSLAVGEQYF.

V usage is TRBV27 and J usage is TRBJ2-1; possibly TRBD2 for D (6 bases). Germline CDR1 is MNHEY and CDR2 is SMNVEV (reference sequence). Trimming removed 8 bases at V and 5 bases at J, with 22 bases between. The CDR3 has 16 amino acids. The DNA of the CDR3 is TGTGCCAGCTCAATAAACTTCCGGGAGTTCAACAATGAGCAGTTCTTC. This codes for CASSINFREFNNEQFF.

The chain has TRBV12-1 and TRBJ2-3; TRBD2 is the table's D call and was not checked against the DNA. TRBV12-1 is reported as a pseudogene. The CDR3 covers 17 residues. CDR3 nucleotide sequence: TGTGCCAGCAGCTTTGATTTAGCGGGAGGGCCCACAGATACGCAGTATTTT. Protein product: CASSFDLAGGPTDTQYF.

The rearrangement links TRBV19 to TRBJ2-4; possibly TRBD2 for D (6 bases). The CDR3 consists of 12 residues. The V gene's germline CDR1 is LNHDA and CDR2 SQIVND (reference sequence). V lost 11 bases, J lost 5 bases, and 13 bases lay in between. This CDR3 is CAVGSRQNIQYF. The CDR3 nucleotides are TGTGCCGTCGGGAGCCGCCAAAACATTCAGTACTTC.

This chain links TRBV6-5 with TRBJ1-1; a possible D gene is TRBD1 (5 bases). This CDR3 comprises 13 residues. V lost 6 bases and J lost 8, with 16 bases in between. In germline, CDR1 is MNHEY, CDR2 SVGAGI. CDR3 DNA: TGTGCCAGCAGCCTTGGCGTCGGGGGAGAAGCTTTCTTT. It encodes CASSLGVGGEAFF.

DNA for the CDR3: TGTGCCAGCAGCGTCTCACGGAATGAGCAGTTCTTC. It encodes CASSVSRNEQFF. The chain employs TRBV11-1 and TRBJ2-1; D is undetermined. Germline CDR1 SGHAT, CDR2 FQDESV (reference sequence). Trimming shortened V by 5 bases and J by 7 bases, and 9 bases separated the two germline ends. The CDR3 totals 12 residues.

The chain employs TRBV13 and TRBJ2-2, with D tentatively TRBD1 (6 bases). Germline V CDR1 and CDR2: PRHDT, FYEKMQ (reference sequence). The CDR3 is 16 residues long. V was pared by 4 bases and J by 9 bases, with 21 bases between. CDR3 loop: CASSSYREGLSRELFF. The CDR3 DNA reads TGTGCCAGCAGCTCTTACAGGGAAGGTTTGTCCCGGGAGCTGTTTTTT.

The chain is built from TRBV28 and TRBJ1-5; tentatively, D is TRBD1 (5 bases). The CDR3 loop spans 14 amino acids. From germline, CDR1 is MDHEN and CDR2 SYDVKM. The ends were cut back, 1 base at V and 7 bases at J, with 11 bases in the middle. The CDR3 spells CASSLFGARQPQHF. CDR3 nucleotide sequence: TGTGCCAGCAGTTTATTTGGGGCCCGCCAGCCCCAGCATTTT.

V usage is TRBV5-1 and J usage is TRBJ2-1; the D is unclear. The V end lost 2 bases, the J end lost 7 bases, and 10 bases lay between the germline ends. Germline-derived CDR1 and CDR2 are SGHRS and YFSETQ. The CDR3 consists of 13 residues. CDR3 protein: CASSFVVGNEQFF. DNA of the CDR3: TGCGCCAGCAGCTTTGTGGTCGGGAATGAGCAGTTCTTC. Using reference TRBV5-1 and TRBJ2-1 for the parts outside the CDR3, the full variable domain is KAGVTQTPRYLIKTRGQQVTLSCSPISGHRSVSWYQQTPGQGLQFLFEYFSETQRNKGNFPGRFSGRQFSNSRSEMNVSTLELGDSALYLCASSFVVGNEQFFGPGTRLTVL.

The chain carries TRBV28 and TRBJ2-7; the D is unclear. Trimming removed 1 base at V and 5 bases at J, with 6 bases between. The CDR3 is made up of 12 amino acids. Germline V CDR1 and CDR2: MDHEN, SYDVKM. CDR3: CASSLSPHEQYF. For the CDR3, the DNA is TGTGCCAGCAGTTTATCTCCTCACGAGCAGTACTTC.

V and J are TRBV19 and TRBJ2-1, with 10 bases fitting TRBD1. The germline V gene has CDR1 LNHDA and CDR2 SQIVND (reference sequence). The trim removed 4 bases at V and 6 bases at J, leaving 6 bases unmatched. This CDR3 contains 15 residues. Here the CDR3 DNA reads TGTGCCAGTAGTAGCCGGGACAGGGGTAGCAATGAGCAGTTCTTC. Protein: CASSSRDRGSNEQFF.

The chain combines TRBV13 with TRBJ2-7; the D gene is possibly TRBD1 (6 bases). Germline CDR1 is PRHDT and CDR2 is FYEKMQ (reference sequence). The CDR3 runs 14 residues. Trimming took 5 bases from V and 5 from J, leaving 16 bases between them. This chain's CDR3 is CASSPLEGVNEQYF. The CDR3 DNA follows: TGTGCCAGCAGCCCTCTCGAGGGGGTGAACGAGCAGTACTTC.

The chain carries TRBV6-1 and TRBJ1-2; the D is unclear. CDR3 length: 13 residues. The germline V gene encodes CDR1 MNHNS and CDR2 SASEGT. V was trimmed by 1 base and J by 4 bases, leaving 7 bases between them. The CDR3 DNA is TGTGCCAGCAGTGAAGGAGTATTCTATGGCTACACCTTC. Amino acid sequence: CASSEGVFYGYTF.

This rearrangement joins TRBV11-2 to TRBJ2-7; maybe TRBD2 (5 bases). Trimming took 4 bases from V and 1 from J, leaving 8 bases between them. The CDR3 has 13 residues. CDR1 is SGHAT, CDR2 FQNNGV, per germline. The CDR3 coding sequence is TGTGCCAGCAGCTGGAGCGGTTCCTACGAGCAGTACTTC. It yields the protein CASSWSGSYEQYF.

The chain joins TRBV7-6 to TRBJ1-5; a weak D match, TRBD1 (5 bases). This CDR3 is 16 amino acids long. V lost 5 bases and J 0 bases, leaving 14 bases between the germline ends. Germline-derived CDR1 and CDR2 are SGHVS and FNYEAQ. CDR3 nucleotide sequence: TGTGCCAGCAGCCACCCAGGGCTTTATAGCAATCAGCCCCAGCATTTT. As protein: CASSHPGLYSNQPQHF.

The rearrangement joins TRBV28 to TRBJ1-4, with D uncertain. The CDR3 contains 15 residues. The V gene lost 3 bases and the J gene lost 5 bases, with 13 bases spanning the gap. Germline assignment: CDR1 MDHEN and CDR2 SYDVKM. CDR3 coding DNA: TGTGCCAGCAGTTTCATGGCGAGGAAAAATGAAAAACTGTTTTTT. Its protein is CASSFMARKNEKLFF.

This chain joins TRBV7-2 and TRBJ2-7, with D possibly matching TRBD2 (7 bases). The CDR3 is made up of 13 amino acids. Trimming removed 5 bases from V and 2 bases from J, with 10 bases in between. The germline CDR1 and CDR2 sequences are SGHTA and FQGNSA. The CDR3 sequence is CASSRGAPYEQYF. In nucleotides, the CDR3 is TGTGCCAGCAGCCGGGGGGCCCCCTACGAGCAGTACTTC. The variable domain in full, with the rest retrieved from reference TRBV7-2 and TRBJ2-7, is GAGVSQSPSNKVTEKGKDVELRCDPISGHTALYWYRQSLGQGLEFLIYFQGNSAPDKSGLPSDRFSAERTGGSVSTLTIQRTQQEDSAVYLCASSRGAPYEQYFGPGTRLTVT.

J is TRBJ2-3 and V is TRBV7-2; D is possibly TRBD2 (5 bases). The V gene's germline CDR1 is SGHTA and CDR2 FQGNSA. The CDR3 has 17 residues. V gave up 6 bases and J gave up 1 base, with 20 bases separating them. The CDR3 reads CASSPTPSTGGTDTQYF. The CDR3 coding sequence is TGTGCCAGCAGTCCAACTCCGAGTACCGGGGGCACAGATACGCAGTATTTT.

As to this clone: An end of the junction does not agree with germline; a read error may underlie this. Other DNA sequences in this specimen translate into the identical CDR3. The chain has TRBV6-5 and TRBJ2-7; 12 bases match TRBD2. CDR3 size: 15 residues. The V gene's germline CDR1 is MNHEY and CDR2 SVGAGI. The CDR3 DNA reads TGCGCCAGCAGTGGACTAGCGGGAAGCTCCTACGAGCAGTACTTC. It yields the protein CASSGLAGSSYEQYF.

The chain couples TRBV7-6 to TRBJ2-5; 11 bases match TRBD2. The V gene's germline CDR1 is SGHVS and CDR2 FNYEAQ. The V gene end was trimmed by 0 bases and the J gene end by 5 bases; junction bases not matched to a gene: 2. The CDR3 spans 15 residues. CDR3 sequence: CASSLALAGEETQYF. The CDR3, as DNA: TGTGCCAGCAGCTTAGCACTAGCGGGAGAGGAGACCCAGTACTTC.

V and J are TRBV6-4 and TRBJ1-5; D is possibly TRBD1 (6 bases). The CDR3 contains 14 residues. V was trimmed by 9 bases and J by 0 bases, leaving 12 bases between them. In germline, CDR1 is MRHNA, CDR2 SNTAGT. The CDR3 sequence is CARTGLNSNQPQHF. In nucleotides, the CDR3 is TGTGCCAGGACAGGACTGAATAGCAATCAGCCCCAGCATTTT.

This CDR3 reads CASSLGVTDSGNTIYF. CDR3 sequence (DNA): TGCGCCAGCAGCTTGGGAGTGACAGACTCTGGAAACACCATATATTTT. The rearrangement links TRBV5-1 to TRBJ1-3; D is possibly TRBD1 (5 bases). The CDR3 runs to 16 residues. The germline V and J ends were trimmed by 0 bases and 0 bases, with 10 bases remaining between them. Germline assignment: CDR1 SGHRS and CDR2 YFSETQ.

The chain has TRBV19 and TRBJ2-1; 8 nucleotides align to TRBD1. V shed 4 bases and J 2 bases; nucleotides not matched to a gene: 4. Germline values: CDR1 LNHDA, CDR2 SQIVND (reference sequence). The CDR3 is 15 residues long. The CDR3 here is CASSRTGPPYNEQFF. The CDR3 region has the DNA TGTGCCAGTAGTAGGACAGGGCCACCCTACAATGAGCAGTTCTTC.

The V call is TRBV18, the J call TRBJ1-2; D not certain. The CDR3 has 14 amino acids. In germline, CDR1 is KGHSH, CDR2 LQKENI. Trimming cost V 0 bases and J 6 bases, with 11 bases left between them. CDR3: CASSPPTTMDGYTF. The CDR3 coding sequence is TGTGCCAGCTCACCACCGACGACAATGGATGGCTACACCTTC.

The chain is built from TRBV5-1 and TRBJ1-5, with a possible D match to TRBD1 (5 bases). Trimming shortened V by 0 bases and J by 3 bases, and 10 bases separated the two germline ends. Germline lookup yields CDR1 SGHRS and CDR2 YFSETQ. This CDR3 has 15 amino acids. The CDR3 coding sequence is TGCGCCAGCAGCTTGGAAGGGGATCCCAATCAGCCCCAGCATTTT. Residues: CASSLEGDPNQPQHF.

The gene calls are TRBV10-3 and TRBJ2-7; D might be TRBD2 (6 bases). Per germline, CDR1 ENHRY and CDR2 SYGVKD. V lost 2 bases to trimming and J lost 2 bases, with 10 bases between them. The CDR3 is made up of 14 amino acids. The CDR3 region has the DNA TGTGCCATCAGTGAGGAGGGGAGGCCCTACGAGCAGTACTTC. The encoded protein is CAISEEGRPYEQYF.

The V gene is TRBV6-5, the J gene TRBJ1-5, with 10 nucleotides matching TRBD1. The CDR3 extends over 15 amino acids. The V gene end was trimmed by 6 bases and the J gene end by 4 bases; junction bases not matched to a gene: 6. Germline V gives CDR1 MNHEY, CDR2 SVGAGI. CDR3 DNA: TGTGCCAGCAGCACCGGGACAGGGGAAAATCAGCCCCAGCATTTT. Amino acids: CASSTGTGENQPQHF.

The V gene is TRBV18, the J gene TRBJ1-3; the D is unclear. Deletions cut 3 bases from V and 4 bases from J, with 13 bases between. The CDR3 runs 15 residues. Germline CDR1 KGHSH, CDR2 LQKENI. CDR3 DNA: TGTGCCAGCTCACCTGGCAGCGGAATAGGAAACACCATATATTTT. The encoded protein is CASSPGSGIGNTIYF.

The V gene is TRBV6-5, the J gene TRBJ2-7; 10 bases fit TRBD2. Germline V gene sequence: CDR1 MNHEY, CDR2 SVGAGI. V shed 5 bases, J shed 6 bases, and the junction held 7 bases outside the gene matches. CDR3 length: 14 residues. CDR3 coding DNA: TGTGCCAGCAGTCAGAGCGGGGGGGGCTCCGAGCAGTACTTC. Translating gives CASSQSGGGSEQYF.

The J gene is TRBJ1-1, the V gene TRBV15, with a possible D match to TRBD1 (5 bases). CDR3 length equals 15 residues. Per the germline V gene, CDR1 is LNHNV and CDR2 is YYDKDF (reference sequence). V gave up 1 base and J gave up 2 bases, with 11 bases separating them. CDR3 DNA: TGTGCCACCAGCAGAGGCCTTGACAGTAACACTGAAGCTTTCTTT. Translating gives CATSRGLDSNTEAFF.

This chain connects TRBV27 to TRBJ2-2, with 7 bases aligning to TRBD2. This CDR3 comprises 17 residues. J gave up 2 bases and V 0 bases, and 6 bases lay outside the gene matches. CDR1 is MNHEY and CDR2 is SMNVEV in the germline V gene (reference sequence). In DNA, the CDR3 is TGTGCCAGCAGTTTATCCTCCGGACTAGGAAACACCGGGGAGCTGTTTTTT. Translated: CASSLSSGLGNTGELFF.

This sequence joins TRBV10-3 and TRBJ1-2, with TRBD1 as a possible D gene (5 bases). This CDR3 spans 14 amino acids. Trimming shortened V by 4 bases and J by 2 bases, and 11 bases separated the two germline ends. Germline assignment: CDR1 ENHRY and CDR2 SYGVKD. CDR3 nucleotides: TGTGCCATCAGTGTTGACAGCCTAAACTATGGCTACACCTTC. It codes for CAISVDSLNYGYTF.